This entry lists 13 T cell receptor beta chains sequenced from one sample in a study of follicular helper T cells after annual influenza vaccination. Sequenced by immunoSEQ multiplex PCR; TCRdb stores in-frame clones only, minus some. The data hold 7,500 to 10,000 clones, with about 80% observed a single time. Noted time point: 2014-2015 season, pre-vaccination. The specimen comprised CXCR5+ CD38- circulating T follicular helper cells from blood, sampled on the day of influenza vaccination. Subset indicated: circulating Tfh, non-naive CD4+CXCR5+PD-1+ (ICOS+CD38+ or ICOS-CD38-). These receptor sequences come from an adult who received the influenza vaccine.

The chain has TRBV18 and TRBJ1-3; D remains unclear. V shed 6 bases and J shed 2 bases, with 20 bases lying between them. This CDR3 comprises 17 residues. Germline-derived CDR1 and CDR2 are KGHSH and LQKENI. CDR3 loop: CASSQSDSRTTGNTIYF. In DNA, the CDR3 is TGTGCCAGCTCGCAGTCGGATAGCCGCACTACTGGAAACACCATATATTTT.

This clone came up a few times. The CDR3 is CASSPAGRDQPQHF. The CDR3 bases are TGTGCCAGCTCCCCGGCAGGGCGGGATCAGCCCCAGCATTTT. This chain joins TRBV18 and TRBJ1-5, with a possible D match to TRBD1 (5 bases). Germline loops: CDR1 KGHSH, CDR2 LQKENI. V was clipped by 6 bases and J by 5 bases, with 14 bases between them. The CDR3 has 14 residues. The whole variable domain, filled in from reference TRBV18 and TRBJ1-5, reads NAGVMQNPRHLVRRRGQEARLRCSPMKGHSHVYWYRQLPEEGLKFMVYLQKENIIDESGMPKERFSAEFPKEGPSILRIQQVVRGDSAAYFCASSPAGRDQPQHFGDGTRLSIL.

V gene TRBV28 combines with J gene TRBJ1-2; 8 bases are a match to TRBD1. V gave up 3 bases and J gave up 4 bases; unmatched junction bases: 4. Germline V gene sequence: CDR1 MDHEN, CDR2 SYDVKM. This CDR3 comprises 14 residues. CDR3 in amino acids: CASSFGTGPYGYTF. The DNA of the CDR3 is TGTGCCAGCAGTTTTGGGACAGGCCCCTATGGCTACACCTTC.

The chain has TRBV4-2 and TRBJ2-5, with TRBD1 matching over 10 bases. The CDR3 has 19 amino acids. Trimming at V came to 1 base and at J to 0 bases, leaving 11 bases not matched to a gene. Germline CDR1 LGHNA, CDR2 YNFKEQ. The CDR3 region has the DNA TGTGCCAGCAGCCAAGGAGGGATTCGGGACAGGGGTTACCAAGAGACCCAGTACTTC. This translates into CASSQGGIRDRGYQETQYF.

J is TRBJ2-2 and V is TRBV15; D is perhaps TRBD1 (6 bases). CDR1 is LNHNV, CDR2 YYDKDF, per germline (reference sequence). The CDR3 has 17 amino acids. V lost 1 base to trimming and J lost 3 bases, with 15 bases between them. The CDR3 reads CATSRGGRTRDTGELFF. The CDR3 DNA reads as TGTGCCACCAGCAGAGGGGGGCGGACAAGGGACACCGGGGAGCTGTTTTTT.

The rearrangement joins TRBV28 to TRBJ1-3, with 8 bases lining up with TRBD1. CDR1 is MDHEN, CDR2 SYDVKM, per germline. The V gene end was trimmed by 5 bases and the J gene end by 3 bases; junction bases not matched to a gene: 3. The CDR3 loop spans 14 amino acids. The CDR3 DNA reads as TGTGCCAGCAGTGCAGGGGGCGGTGGAAACACCATATATTTT. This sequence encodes CASSAGGGGNTIYF.

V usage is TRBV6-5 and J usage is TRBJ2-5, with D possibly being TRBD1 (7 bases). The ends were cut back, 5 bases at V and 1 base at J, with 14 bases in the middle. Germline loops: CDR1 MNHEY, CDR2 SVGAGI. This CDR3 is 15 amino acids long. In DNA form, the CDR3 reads TGTGCCAGCAGTCTCCGGAGGGGGCCCCAAGAGACCCAGTACTTC. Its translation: CASSLRRGPQETQYF.

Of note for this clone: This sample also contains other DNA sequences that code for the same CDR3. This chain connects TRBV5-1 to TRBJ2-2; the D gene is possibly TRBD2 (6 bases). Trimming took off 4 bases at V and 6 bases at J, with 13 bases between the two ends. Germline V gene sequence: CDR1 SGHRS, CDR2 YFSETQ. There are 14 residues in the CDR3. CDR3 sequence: CASSPGVGPGELFF. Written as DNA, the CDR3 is TGCGCCAGCAGCCCGGGGGTGGGTCCCGGGGAGCTGTTTTTT.

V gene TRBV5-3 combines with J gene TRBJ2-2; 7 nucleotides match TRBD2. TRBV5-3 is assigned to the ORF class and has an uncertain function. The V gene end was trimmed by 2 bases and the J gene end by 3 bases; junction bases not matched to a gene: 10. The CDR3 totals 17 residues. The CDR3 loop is CARSLEMGGTYTGELFF. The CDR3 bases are TGTGCCAGAAGCTTAGAAATGGGGGGGACTTACACCGGGGAGCTGTTTTTT.

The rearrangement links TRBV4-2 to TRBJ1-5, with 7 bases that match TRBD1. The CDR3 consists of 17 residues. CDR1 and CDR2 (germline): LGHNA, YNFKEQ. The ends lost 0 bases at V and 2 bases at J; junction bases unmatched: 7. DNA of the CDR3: TGTGCCAGCAGCCAAGAATTCGGACAGGTAGGCAATCAGCCCCAGCATTTT. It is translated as CASSQEFGQVGNQPQHF.

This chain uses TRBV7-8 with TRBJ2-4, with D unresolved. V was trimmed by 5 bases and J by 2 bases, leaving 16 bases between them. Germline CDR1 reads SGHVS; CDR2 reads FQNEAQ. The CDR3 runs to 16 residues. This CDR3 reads CASSPSAVTPKNIQYF. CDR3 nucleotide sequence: TGTGCCAGCAGCCCGTCGGCGGTAACCCCCAAAAACATTCAGTACTTC.

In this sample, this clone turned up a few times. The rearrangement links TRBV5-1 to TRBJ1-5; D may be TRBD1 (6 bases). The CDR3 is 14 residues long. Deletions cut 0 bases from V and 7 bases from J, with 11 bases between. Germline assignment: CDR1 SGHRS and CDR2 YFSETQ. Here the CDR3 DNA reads TGCGCCAGCAGCTTGGAGGGGGGGGAACAGCCCCAGCATTTT. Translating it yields CASSLEGGEQPQHF.

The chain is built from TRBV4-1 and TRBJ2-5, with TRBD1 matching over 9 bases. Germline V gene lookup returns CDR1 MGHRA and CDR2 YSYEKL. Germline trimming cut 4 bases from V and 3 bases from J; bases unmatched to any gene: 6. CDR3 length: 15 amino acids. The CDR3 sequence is CASSRRQGEKETQYF. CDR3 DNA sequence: TGCGCCAGCAGCCGGAGACAGGGGGAAAAAGAGACCCAGTACTTC.